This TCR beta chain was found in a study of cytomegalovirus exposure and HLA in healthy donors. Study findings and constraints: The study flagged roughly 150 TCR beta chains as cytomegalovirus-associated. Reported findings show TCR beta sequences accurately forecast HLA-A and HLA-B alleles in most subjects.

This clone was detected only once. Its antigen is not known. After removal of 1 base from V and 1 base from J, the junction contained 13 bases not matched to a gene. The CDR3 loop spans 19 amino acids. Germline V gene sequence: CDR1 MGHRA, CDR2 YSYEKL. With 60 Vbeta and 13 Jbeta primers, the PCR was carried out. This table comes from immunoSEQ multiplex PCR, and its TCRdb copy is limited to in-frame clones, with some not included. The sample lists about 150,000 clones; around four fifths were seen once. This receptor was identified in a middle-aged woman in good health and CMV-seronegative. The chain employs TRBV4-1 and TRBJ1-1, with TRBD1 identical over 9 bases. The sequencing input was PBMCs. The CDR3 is CASSQGKYGDRERNTEAFF. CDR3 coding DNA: TGCGCCAGCAGCCAAGGTAAATATGGGGACAGGGAAAGGAACACTGAAGCTTTCTTT.